This T cell receptor beta chain derives from a study of cytomegalovirus exposure and HLA in healthy donors. Study-level findings and limits: Reported results showed that the classifier diagnosed cytomegalovirus status with high specificity and sensitivity. The listing of some 170 TCR beta chains classed them as cytomegalovirus-associated. First-cohort TCR clusters were later found to tend to co-occur in the roughly 110 validation repertoires. Rare TCR sequences predominated, though certain public TCRs were found in many donors.

The CDR3 runs to 14 residues. CDR1 and CDR2 (germline): MNHEY, SMNVEV (reference sequence). Trimming cost V 0 bases and J 5 bases; bases outside gene matches: 0. Comment on this clone: Antigen: not known.

Here immunoSEQ multiplex PCR was the method, and the copy in TCRdb shows in-frame clones only, minus some. The sample carries about 160,000 clones, around 96% recorded once. This receptor was identified in a woman between 18 and 29 years old in good health and CMV-seronegative. Sequenced sample: PBMCs. The V gene is TRBV27, the J gene TRBJ1-4, with 7 nucleotides matching TRBD1. CDR3 residues: CASSLSTGNEKLFF. CDR3 DNA sequence: TGTGCCAGCAGTTTATCGACAGGGAATGAAAAACTGTTTTTT.